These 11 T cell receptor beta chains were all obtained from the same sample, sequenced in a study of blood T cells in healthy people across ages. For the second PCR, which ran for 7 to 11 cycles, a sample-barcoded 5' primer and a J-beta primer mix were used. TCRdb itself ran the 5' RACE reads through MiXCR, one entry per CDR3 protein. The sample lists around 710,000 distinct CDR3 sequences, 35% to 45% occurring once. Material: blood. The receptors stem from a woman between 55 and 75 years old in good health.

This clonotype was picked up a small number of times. CDR3 DNA sequence: TGTGCCAGCAGTTCAAGACAGGAAAAGAGTCGCTACACCTTC. It yields the protein CASSSRQEKSRYTF. The gene calls are TRBV6-6 and TRBJ1-2; D possibly corresponds to TRBD1 (6 bases). The germline V gene encodes CDR1 MNHNY and CDR2 SVGAGI (reference sequence). Trimming removed 4 bases at V and 9 bases at J, with 18 bases between. The CDR3 is made up of 14 amino acids.

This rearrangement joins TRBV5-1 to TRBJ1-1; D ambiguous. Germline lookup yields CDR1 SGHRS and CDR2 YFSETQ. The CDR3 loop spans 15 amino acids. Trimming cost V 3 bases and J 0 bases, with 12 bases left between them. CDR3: CASSSGSLMNTEAFF. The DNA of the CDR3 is TGCGCCAGCAGCTCTGGGTCCCTAATGAACACTGAAGCTTTCTTT. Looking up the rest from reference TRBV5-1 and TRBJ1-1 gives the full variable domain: KAGVTQTPRYLIKTRGQQVTLSCSPISGHRSVSWYQQTPGQGLQFLFEYFSETQRNKGNFPGRFSGRQFSNSRSEMNVSTLELGDSALYLCASSSGSLMNTEAFFGQGTRLTVV.

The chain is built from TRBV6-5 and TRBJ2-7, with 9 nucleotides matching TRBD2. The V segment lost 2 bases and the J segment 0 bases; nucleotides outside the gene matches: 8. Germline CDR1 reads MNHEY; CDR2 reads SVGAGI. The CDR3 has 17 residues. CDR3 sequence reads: CASSYQISGSYSYEQYF. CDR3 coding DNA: TGTGCCAGCAGTTACCAAATTAGCGGGAGTTACTCCTACGAGCAGTACTTC.

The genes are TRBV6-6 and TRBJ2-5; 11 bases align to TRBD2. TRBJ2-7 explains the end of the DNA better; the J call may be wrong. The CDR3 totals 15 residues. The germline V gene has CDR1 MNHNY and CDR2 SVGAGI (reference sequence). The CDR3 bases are TGTGCCAGCAGTGGTCCTAGCGGGGGGTCCTACGAGCAGTACTTC. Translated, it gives CASSGPSGGSYEQYF.

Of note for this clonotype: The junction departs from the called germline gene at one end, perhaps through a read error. CDR3 DNA sequence: TGTGCCGGCAGCTTCACAGGGGGCGGGTTAGATACGCAGTATTTT. Protein product: CAGSFTGGGLDTQYF. The chain recombines TRBV7-2 with TRBJ2-3, with 9 bases lining up with TRBD1. Germline CDR1 and CDR2: SGHTA and FQGNSA. This CDR3 contains 15 residues.

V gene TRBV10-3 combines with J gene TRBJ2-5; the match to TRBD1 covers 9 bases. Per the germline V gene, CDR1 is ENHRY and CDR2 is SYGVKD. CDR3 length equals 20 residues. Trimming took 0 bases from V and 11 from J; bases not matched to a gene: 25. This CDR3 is CAISESGLPLYRDREGEQYF. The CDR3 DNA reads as TGTGCCATCAGTGAGTCGGGACTGCCCCTTTATCGGGACAGGGAAGGTGAGCAGTACTTC.

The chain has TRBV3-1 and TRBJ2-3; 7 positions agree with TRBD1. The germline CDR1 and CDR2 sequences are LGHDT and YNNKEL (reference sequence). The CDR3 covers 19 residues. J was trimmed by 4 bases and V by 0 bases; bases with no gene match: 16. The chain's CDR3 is CASSQDLRGPGVWSDTQYF. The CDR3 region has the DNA TGTGCCAGCAGCCAAGATCTTAGGGGGCCTGGAGTGTGGTCAGATACGCAGTATTTT.

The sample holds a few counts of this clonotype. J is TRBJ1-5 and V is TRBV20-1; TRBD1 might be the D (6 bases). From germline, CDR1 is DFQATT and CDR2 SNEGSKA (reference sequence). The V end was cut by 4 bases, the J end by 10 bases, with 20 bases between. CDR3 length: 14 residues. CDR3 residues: CSAMGASRGGPQHF. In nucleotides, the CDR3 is TGCAGTGCTATGGGCGCAAGCAGGGGTGGTCCCCAGCATTTT.

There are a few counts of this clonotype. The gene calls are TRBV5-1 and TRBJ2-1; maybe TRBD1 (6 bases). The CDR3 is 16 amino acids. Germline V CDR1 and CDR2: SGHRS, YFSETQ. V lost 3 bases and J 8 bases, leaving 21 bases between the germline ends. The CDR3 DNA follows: TGCGCCAGCAGCTCGAACGCCGGGACAAATGGGGATGAGCAGTTCTTC. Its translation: CASSSNAGTNGDEQFF. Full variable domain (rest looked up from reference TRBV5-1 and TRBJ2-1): KAGVTQTPRYLIKTRGQQVTLSCSPISGHRSVSWYQQTPGQGLQFLFEYFSETQRNKGNFPGRFSGRQFSNSRSEMNVSTLELGDSALYLCASSSNAGTNGDEQFFGPGTRLTVL.

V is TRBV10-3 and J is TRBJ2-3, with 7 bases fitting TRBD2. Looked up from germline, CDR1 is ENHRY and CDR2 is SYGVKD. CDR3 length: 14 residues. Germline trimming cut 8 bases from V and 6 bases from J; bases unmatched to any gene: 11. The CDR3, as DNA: TGTGCCATCGGTAATAGCGGGTGTGAGGATACGCAGTATTTT. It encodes CAIGNSGCEDTQYF.

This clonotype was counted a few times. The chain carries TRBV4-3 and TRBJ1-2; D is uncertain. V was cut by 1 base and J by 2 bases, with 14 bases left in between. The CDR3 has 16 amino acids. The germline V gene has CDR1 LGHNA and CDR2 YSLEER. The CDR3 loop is CASSQVTGFLNYGYTF. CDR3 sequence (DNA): TGCGCCAGCAGCCAAGTGACCGGGTTTTTAAACTATGGCTACACCTTC.